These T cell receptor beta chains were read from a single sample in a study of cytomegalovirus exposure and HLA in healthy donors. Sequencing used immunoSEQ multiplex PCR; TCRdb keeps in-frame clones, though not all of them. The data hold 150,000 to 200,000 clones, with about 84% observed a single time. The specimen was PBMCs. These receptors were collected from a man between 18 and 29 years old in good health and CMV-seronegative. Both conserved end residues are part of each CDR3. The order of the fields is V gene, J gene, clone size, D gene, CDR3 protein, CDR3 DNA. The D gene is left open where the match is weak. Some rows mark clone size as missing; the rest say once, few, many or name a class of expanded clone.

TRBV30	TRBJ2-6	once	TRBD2	CAWSRGGAGANVLTF	TGTGCCTGGAGTAGGGGAGGGGCTGGGGCCAACGTCCTGACTTTC
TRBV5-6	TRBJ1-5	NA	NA	CASSLGTVSDQPQHF	TGTGCCAGCAGCTTGGGGACAGTAAGTGATCAGCCCCAGCATTTT
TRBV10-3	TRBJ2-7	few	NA	CAISVEGEQYF	TGTGCCATCAGCGTGGAGGGAGAGCAGTACTTC
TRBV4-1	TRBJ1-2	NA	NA	CASSQPDTLYGYTF	TGCGCCAGCAGCCAACCAGACACGCTCTATGGCTACACCTTC
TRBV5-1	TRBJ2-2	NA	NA	CASSLPWTATTEYTGELFF	TGCGCCAGCAGCTTGCCCTGGACAGCAACGACCGAATACACCGGGGAGCTGTTTTTT
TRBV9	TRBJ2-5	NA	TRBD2	CASSDVAGAAETQYF	TGTGCCAGCAGCGATGTAGCGGGGGCGGCGGAGACCCAGTACTTC
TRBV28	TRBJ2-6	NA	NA	CASKPDRPAGANVLTF	TGTGCCAGCAAGCCCGACAGGCCAGCTGGGGCCAACGTCCTGACTTTC
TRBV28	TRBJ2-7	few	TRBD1	CATQDRATYEQYF	TGTGCCACCCAGGACAGGGCCACCTACGAGCAGTACTTC
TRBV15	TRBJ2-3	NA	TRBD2	CATSIDWTSGRDTQYF	TGTGCCACCAGCATAGATTGGACTAGCGGGAGGGATACGCAGTATTTT
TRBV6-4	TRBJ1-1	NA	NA	CASKYSSANTEAFF	TGTGCCAGCAAGTACTCGTCCGCGAACACTGAAGCTTTCTTT
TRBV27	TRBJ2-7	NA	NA	CASSLARHSDEQYF	TGTGCCAGCAGTTTAGCCAGGCACTCAGACGAGCAGTACTTC
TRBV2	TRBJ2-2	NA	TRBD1	CASSERGQAPGELFF	TGTGCCAGCAGTGAAAGGGGGCAGGCCCCCGGGGAGCTGTTTTTT
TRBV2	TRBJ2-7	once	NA	CASRLRDKAYEQYF	TGTGCCAGCAGACTCCGGGACAAAGCCTACGAGCAGTACTTC
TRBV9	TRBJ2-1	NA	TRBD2	CASSPSSGGPPYNEQFF	TGTGCCAGCAGCCCATCTTCGGGAGGCCCCCCCTACAATGAGCAGTTCTTC
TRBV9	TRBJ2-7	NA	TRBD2	CASSARVGTSYEQYF	TGTGCCAGCAGCGCGAGGGTCGGGACTAGCTACGAGCAGTACTTC
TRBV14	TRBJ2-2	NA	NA	CASSRDRTNTGELFF	TGTGCCAGCAGCCGTGACAGGACGAACACCGGGGAGCTGTTTTTT
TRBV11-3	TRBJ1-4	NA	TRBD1	CASSGGTVPNEKLFF	TGTGCCAGCAGCGGGGGGACAGTTCCCAATGAAAAACTGTTTTTT
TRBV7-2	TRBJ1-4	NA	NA	CASSSQSTNEKLFF	TGTGCCAGCAGCTCACAGTCAACTAATGAAAAACTGTTTTTT
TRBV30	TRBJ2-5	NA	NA	CAWTRFGGKETQYF	TGTGCCTGGACCCGGTTCGGGGGAAAAGAGACCCAGTACTTC
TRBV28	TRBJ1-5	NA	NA	CASSFGGPGVPQHF	TGTGCCAGCAGTTTCGGGGGGCCCGGGGTGCCCCAGCATTTT
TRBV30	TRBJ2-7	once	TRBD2	CAWSSGGAVAYEQYF	TGTGCCTGGAGTTCGGGGGGGGCAGTTGCCTACGAGCAGTACTTC
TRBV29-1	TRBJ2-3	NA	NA	CSVSGGEDTQYF	TGCAGCGTTTCGGGTGGTGAAGATACGCAGTATTTT
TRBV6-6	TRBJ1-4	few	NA	CASSSFGEDVYEKLFF	TGTGCCAGCAGCAGCTTCGGGGAGGATGTATATGAAAAACTGTTTTTT
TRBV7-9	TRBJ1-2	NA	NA	CASSFLATQVFWYTF	TGTGCCAGCAGCTTTCTTGCGACGCAGGTTTTTTGGTACACCTTC
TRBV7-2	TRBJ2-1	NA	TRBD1	CASSFGQGEGEQFF	TGTGCCAGCAGCTTTGGACAGGGGGAAGGTGAGCAGTTCTTC
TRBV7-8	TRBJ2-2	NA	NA	CASSPGEAGELFF	TGTGCCAGCAGCCCAGGGGAAGCCGGGGAGCTGTTTTTT
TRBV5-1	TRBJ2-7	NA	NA	CASRSGFTYEQYF	TGCGCCAGCAGGTCGGGTTTTACGTACGAGCAGTACTTC
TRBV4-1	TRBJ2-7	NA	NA	CASSPTSGRDSYEQYF	TGCGCCAGCAGCCCGACCTCGGGCAGGGACTCCTACGAGCAGTACTTC
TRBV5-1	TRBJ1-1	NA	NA	CASRAGQLNTEAFF	TGCGCCAGCAGAGCCGGACAGCTGAACACTGAAGCTTTCTTT
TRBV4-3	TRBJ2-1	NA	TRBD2	CASSQDLTSGSNEQFF	TGCGCCAGCAGCCAAGATTTAACTAGCGGGAGCAATGAGCAGTTCTTC
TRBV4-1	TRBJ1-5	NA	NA	CASSQDSGYNQPQHF	TGCGCCAGCAGCCAAGATTCGGGATACAATCAGCCCCAGCATTTT
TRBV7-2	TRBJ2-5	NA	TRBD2	CASSSGLAGVGETQYF	TGTGCCAGCAGCTCAGGACTAGCGGGAGTTGGGGAGACCCAGTACTTC
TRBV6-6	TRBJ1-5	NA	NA	CASSLDGVWGQPQHF	TGTGCCAGCAGTCTAGACGGGGTTTGGGGTCAGCCCCAGCATTTT
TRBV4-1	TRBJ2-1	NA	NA	CASSHPLRDNEQFF	TGCGCCAGCAGCCACCCCCTGCGGGACAATGAGCAGTTCTTC
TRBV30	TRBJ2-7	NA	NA	CARRDLDSSYEQYF	TGTGCCCGCCGGGATTTGGACAGCTCCTACGAGCAGTACTTC
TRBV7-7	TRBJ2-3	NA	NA	CASSLALGFGTDTQYF	TGTGCTAGCAGCTTAGCGCTCGGTTTTGGTACAGATACGCAGTATTTT
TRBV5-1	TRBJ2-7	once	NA	CASSSNPGEQYF	TGCGCCAGCAGCTCCAACCCGGGGGAGCAGTACTTC
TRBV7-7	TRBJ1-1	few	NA	CASSPFELMNTEAFF	TGTGCTAGCAGCCCCTTTGAGCTCATGAACACTGAAGCTTTCTTT
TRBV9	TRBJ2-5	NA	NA	CASSVGPSRETQYF	TGTGCCAGCAGCGTAGGTCCTAGCCGGGAGACCCAGTACTTC
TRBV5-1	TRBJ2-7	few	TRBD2	CASSPPTSGPYEQYF	TGCGCCAGCAGCCCGCCGACTAGCGGTCCCTACGAGCAGTACTTC
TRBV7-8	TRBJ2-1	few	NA	CASSYETTYNEQFF	TGTGCCAGCAGCTACGAAACTACTTACAATGAGCAGTTCTTC
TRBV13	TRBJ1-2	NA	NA	CASSLGPTGEFSNYGYTF	TGTGCCAGCAGCTTAGGCCCGACAGGAGAGTTTTCTAACTATGGCTACACCTTC
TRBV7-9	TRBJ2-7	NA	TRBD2	CASSYPTSGRSYEQYF	TGTGCCAGCAGCTACCCGACTAGCGGGAGATCTTACGAGCAGTACTTC
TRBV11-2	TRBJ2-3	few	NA	CASSLVTTTDTQYF	TGTGCCAGCAGCTTAGTGACTACCACAGATACGCAGTATTTT
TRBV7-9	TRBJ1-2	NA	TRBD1	CASSRGTVYGYTF	TGTGCCAGCAGCAGAGGGACAGTTTATGGCTACACCTTC
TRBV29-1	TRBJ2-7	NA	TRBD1	CSVVIGTGTPLFGYEQYF	TGCAGCGTCGTAATAGGGACAGGAACCCCACTTTTCGGCTACGAGCAGTACTTC
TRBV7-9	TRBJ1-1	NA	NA	CSSSLFREGPNTEAFF	TGTTCCAGCAGCTTATTTAGGGAGGGACCGAACACTGAAGCTTTCTTT
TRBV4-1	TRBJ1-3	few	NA	CASSLLGGGSGNTIYF	TGCGCCAGCAGCCTCCTGGGGGGGGGCTCTGGAAACACCATATATTTT
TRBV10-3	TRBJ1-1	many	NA	CAIRADSSPEAFF	TGTGCCATCAGGGCAGACAGTTCACCTGAAGCTTTCTTT
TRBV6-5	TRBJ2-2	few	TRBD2	CASSYGRDGELFF	TGTGCCAGCAGTTACGGGAGGGACGGGGAGCTGTTTTTT
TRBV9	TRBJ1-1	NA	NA	CASSLAGAAREAFF	TGTGCCAGCAGCCTTGCAGGGGCCGCGCGTGAAGCTTTCTTT
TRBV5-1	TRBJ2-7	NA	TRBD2	CASSLAGLAGGDYEQYF	TGCGCCAGCAGCTTGGCTGGACTAGCGGGAGGGGACTACGAGCAGTACTTC
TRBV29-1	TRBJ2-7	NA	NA	CSVEEPGVPYEQYF	TGCAGCGTTGAAGAACCAGGGGTCCCCTACGAGCAGTACTTC
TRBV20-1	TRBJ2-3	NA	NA	CSARVDTQYF	TGCAGTGCGAGGGTCGATACGCAGTATTTT
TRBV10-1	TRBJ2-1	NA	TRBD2	CAPGGSGGLNEQFF	TGCGCCCCCGGAGGATCGGGAGGGCTAAATGAGCAGTTCTTC
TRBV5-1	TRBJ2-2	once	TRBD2	CASSLGPLAVFTGELFF	TGCGCCAGCAGCTTGGGGCCTCTAGCGGTTTTCACCGGGGAGCTGTTTTTT
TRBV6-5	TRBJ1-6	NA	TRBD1	CASSWSKGQGNSPLHF	TGTGCCAGCAGTTGGAGTAAAGGACAGGGGAATTCACCCCTCCACTTT